The 25 T cell receptor beta chains reported below all come from one sample, sequenced in a study of type 1 regulatory T cells. Their cognate antigens are unknown. TCRdb recomputed calls from the reads with MiXCR, one row per CDR3 protein. The sample has several thousand distinct CDR3 sequences; roughly a third are singletons. Overall study findings and caveats: Type 1 regulatory T cells had a more restricted TCR repertoire than non-type 1 regulatory T cells.

What was sequenced was cultured type 1 regulatory T (Tr1) cells, either the whole culture or a sorted fraction (not recorded which). The origin of the receptors is a human donor in good health.

Details on this clonotype: A junction end diverges from the germline sequence, so it may reflect a read error. V usage is TRBV7-3 and J usage is TRBJ2-2; the match to TRBD2 covers 8 bases. In germline, CDR1 is SGHTA, CDR2 FQGTGA. CDR3 size: 13 residues. Here the CDR3 DNA reads TGTGCCAGCAGCCCGACTAGCGCCGGGGGGCTGTTTTTT. It is translated as CASSPTSAGGLFF. Looking up the rest from reference TRBV7-3 and TRBJ2-2 gives the full variable domain: GAGVSQTPSNKVTEKGKYVELRCDPISGHTALYWYRQSLGQGPEFLIYFQGTGAADDSGLPNDRFFAVRPEGSVSTLKIQRTERGDSAVYLCASSPTSAGGLFFGEGSRLTVL.

This clonotype was observed a few times. J is TRBJ2-7 and V is TRBV7-3; TRBD2 matches 8 bases. The V segment lost 2 bases and the J segment 3 bases; nucleotides outside the gene matches: 3. CDR3 length: 14 residues. Germline values: CDR1 SGHTA, CDR2 FQGTGA. CDR3 DNA: TGTGCCAGCAGCTTAGGAAGCGGGGGCTACGAGCAGTACTTC. As protein: CASSLGSGGYEQYF.

Comment on this clonotype: The CDR3 carries no conserved terminal phenylalanine or tryptophan, so it likely arises from a read error. Because the CDR3's place on the DNA is in doubt, the DNA is left out and the CDR3 is given as listed by TCRdb. This sequence joins TRBV28 and TRBJ1-1; the table's D gene call, TRBD1, was not cross checked with the DNA. The germline gives CDR1 MDHEN, CDR2 SYDVKM. Both ends counted, the CDR3 spans 12 residues. CDR3 residues: CASSLTWGPPLL.

The rearrangement uses TRBV5-1 and TRBJ2-1; 8 bases agree with TRBD2. With 6 bases clipped from V and 1 base from J, the junction kept 6 bases outside the gene matches. The germline gives CDR1 SGHRS, CDR2 YFSETQ. The CDR3 is 15 amino acids. The CDR3 loop reads CASTPRGGSYNEQFF. The CDR3 bases are TGCGCCAGCACCCCCCGGGGGGGGTCCTACAATGAGCAGTTCTTC. The complete variable domain, with remaining parts taken from reference TRBV5-1 and TRBJ2-1, reads KAGVTQTPRYLIKTRGQQVTLSCSPISGHRSVSWYQQTPGQGLQFLFEYFSETQRNKGNFPGRFSGRQFSNSRSEMNVSTLELGDSALYLCASTPRGGSYNEQFFGPGTRLTVL.

This clonotype was seen a handful of times. CDR3: CATSSLRASGELFF. The CDR3 nucleotides read TGTGCCACCAGCAGTCTAAGGGCCTCCGGGGAGCTGTTTTTT. The J gene is TRBJ2-2, the V gene TRBV15; D is uncertain. This CDR3 spans 14 amino acids. Per the germline V gene, CDR1 is LNHNV and CDR2 is YYDKDF (reference sequence). The ends were cut back, 3 bases at V and 6 bases at J, with 11 bases in the middle.

Sample share makes this clonotype large. The gene calls are TRBV7-2 and TRBJ2-7; D is unresolved. The V gene lost 3 bases and the J gene lost 2 bases, with 11 bases spanning the gap. The CDR3 is made up of 14 amino acids. The V gene's germline CDR1 is SGHTA and CDR2 FQGNSA. CDR3 in amino acids: CASSFRQVTYEQYF. The CDR3 DNA reads as TGTGCCAGCAGCTTTCGCCAGGTAACCTACGAGCAGTACTTC.

J is TRBJ1-5 and V is TRBV28, with D tentatively TRBD1 (5 bases). Per germline, CDR1 MDHEN and CDR2 SYDVKM. Deletions cut 7 bases from V and 8 bases from J, with 12 bases between. The CDR3 covers 12 residues. The CDR3 region has the DNA TGTGCCAGCAAGGAGGGGTCTAAGCCCCAGCATTTT. Its translation is CASKEGSKPQHF.

The chain recombines TRBV20-1 with TRBJ1-3, with 7 bases matching TRBD1. This CDR3 is built from 14 residues. In germline, CDR1 is DFQATT, CDR2 SNEGSKA (reference sequence). V was clipped by 0 bases and J by 2 bases; unmatched bases: 1. CDR3 in amino acids: CSARDGTAGNTIYF. The CDR3 DNA is TGCAGTGCTAGAGACGGGACAGCTGGAAACACCATATATTTT.

The gene calls are TRBV9 and TRBJ2-7, with TRBD1 identical over 11 bases. V shed 4 bases, J shed 2 bases, and the junction held 11 bases outside the gene matches. This CDR3 has 17 residues. CDR1 and CDR2 (germline): SGDLS, YYNGEE. The CDR3 loop is CASSPFGPGQGAYEQYF. CDR3 nucleotide sequence: TGTGCCAGCAGCCCCTTCGGACCGGGACAGGGGGCCTACGAGCAGTACTTC.

V is TRBV5-8 and J is TRBJ2-7, with D possibly matching TRBD1 (6 bases). V dropped 4 bases and J dropped 0 bases, with 14 bases sitting between them. The length of the CDR3 is 15 residues. Germline V CDR1 and CDR2: SGHTS, YDEGEE. The CDR3 coding sequence is TGTGCCAGCAGCGCACGGGACACCAGCTCCTACGAGCAGTACTTC. The encoded protein is CASSARDTSSYEQYF.

The chain uses TRBV18 and TRBJ2-2; no definite D call. This CDR3 contains 15 residues. Trimming cost V 3 bases and J 0 bases, with 8 bases left between them. Per the germline V gene, CDR1 is KGHSH and CDR2 is LQKENI. CDR3 protein: CASSPQQANTGELFF. The CDR3 DNA reads TGTGCCAGCTCACCTCAGCAGGCGAACACCGGGGAGCTGTTTTTT.

This clonotype was found once. Germline and junction disagree at one end, which may indicate a read error. CDR3 sequence: CASSLAGTAYSEQFF. In DNA form, the CDR3 reads TGCGCCAGCAGCTTGGCGGGCACAGCCTACAGTGAGCAGTTCTTC. The chain has TRBV5-1 and TRBJ2-1; D not certain. CDR3 size: 15 residues. Looked up from germline, CDR1 is SGHRS and CDR2 is YFSETQ.

The rearrangement uses TRBV6-1 and TRBJ2-1, with D possibly called TRBD1 or TRBD2 (5 bases each). V was pared by 5 bases and J by 6 bases, with 17 bases between. The length of the CDR3 is 15 residues. Germline CDR1 MNHNS, CDR2 SASEGT. The CDR3 bases are TGTGCCAGCAGTTGGGGGTCGCAGGTCGTCAATGAGCAGTTCTTC. Encoded protein: CASSWGSQVVNEQFF.

Turning to this clonotype: A junction end diverges from the germline sequence, so it may reflect a read error. The rearrangement links TRBV11-2 to TRBJ2-2; TRBD2 aligns across 11 bases. CDR3 size: 16 residues. Germline V gene data show CDR1 as SGHAT and CDR2 as FQNNGV. CDR3 nucleotide sequence: TGTGCCAGCAGCTGGGGGGCTAGCGGGAGGACCGGGGAGCTGCTTTTT. Amino acids: CASSWGASGRTGELLF.

In its sample, this clonotype is medium-sized (0.01 to 0.1%). J is TRBJ2-1 and V is TRBV7-2; 8 bases are shared with TRBD2. Germline values: CDR1 SGHTA, CDR2 FQGNSA. The CDR3 covers 14 residues. Losses at the gene ends were 5 bases for V and 6 bases for J; bases not matched to a gene: 6. CDR3 residues: CASSPGLVPNEQFF. In DNA, the CDR3 is TGTGCCAGCAGCCCGGGACTAGTCCCCAATGAGCAGTTCTTC.

This sequence joins TRBV27 and TRBJ1-3; D is unresolved. V dropped 7 bases and J dropped 1 base, with 8 bases sitting between them. This CDR3 is built from 13 residues. Germline lookup yields CDR1 MNHEY and CDR2 SMNVEV (reference sequence). CDR3 in DNA: TGTGCCAGCATGAAAAGATCTGGAAACACCATATATTTT. This gives the protein CASMKRSGNTIYF.

The sample holds a few counts of this clonotype. The gene calls are TRBV7-6 and TRBJ2-3; 8 bases align to TRBD2. The ends lost 5 bases at V and 7 bases at J; junction bases unmatched: 5. CDR1 is SGHVS, CDR2 FNYEAQ, per germline. This CDR3 has 13 residues. The CDR3 bases are TGTGCCAGCAGCCAAAGCGGGAGCTATACGCAGTATTTT. This sequence encodes CASSQSGSYTQYF. Variable domain in full (rest from reference TRBV7-6 and TRBJ2-3): GAGVSQSPRYKVTKRGQDVALRCDPISGHVSLYWYRQALGQGPEFLTYFNYEAQQDKSGLPNDRFSAERPEGSISTLTIQRTEQRDSAMYRCASSQSGSYTQYFGPGTRLTVL.

This clonotype occurred a few times. The chain joins TRBV9 to TRBJ2-2; D gene ambiguous. This CDR3 has 15 amino acids. The germline gives CDR1 SGDLS, CDR2 YYNGEE. Trimming cost V 0 bases and J 6 bases, with 12 bases left between them. CDR3 residues: CASSVGVGYAGELFF. Written as DNA, the CDR3 is TGTGCCAGCAGCGTAGGAGTAGGGTACGCCGGGGAGCTGTTTTTT.

This clonotype was seen more than once but under ten times. The V gene is TRBV4-1, the J gene TRBJ2-2, with TRBD1 matching over 11 bases. This CDR3 has 15 residues. Germline V CDR1 and CDR2: MGHRA, YSYEKL. With 4 bases clipped from V and 5 bases from J, the junction kept 3 bases outside the gene matches. CDR3 in amino acids: CASSLGDRGTGELFF. The DNA of the CDR3 is TGCGCCAGCAGCCTTGGGGACAGGGGGACCGGGGAGCTGTTTTTT.

Relative to its sample, this clonotype is medium-sized. This rearrangement joins TRBV12-5 to TRBJ1-5, with D unresolved. Trimming removed 1 base at V and 9 bases at J, with 7 bases between. This CDR3 is 12 amino acids long. Per the germline V gene, CDR1 is LGHNT and CDR2 is FRNRAP. In DNA, the CDR3 is TGTGCTAGTGGTTTGGCTCCCGGGCCCCAGCATTTT. This encodes CASGLAPGPQHF.

This clonotype is deemed medium-sized. The chain combines TRBV5-4 with TRBJ2-2; D possibly corresponds to TRBD2 (5 bases). V lost 3 bases, J lost 5 bases, and 14 bases lay in between. The CDR3 runs to 15 residues. CDR1 is SGHNT, CDR2 YYREEE, per germline (reference sequence). CDR3 protein: CASSSGRTSTGELFF. The CDR3 coding sequence is TGTGCCAGCAGCTCGGGCAGGACTTCGACCGGGGAGCTGTTTTTT.

Remarks on this clonotype: Compared with germline, one end of the junction differs, possibly owing to a read error. V usage is TRBV7-9 and J usage is TRBJ1-1; a weak D match, TRBD1 (5 bases). Germline CDR1 SEHNR, CDR2 FQNEAQ (reference sequence). The CDR3 consists of 17 residues. In DNA form, the CDR3 reads TGCGCCAGCAGCTCCCTCCTTGGGGGGGGGATGAACACTGAAGCTTTCTTT. Protein: CASSSLLGGGMNTEAFF.

The chain has TRBV5-1 and TRBJ1-1; D is ambiguous. The CDR3 length is 14 residues. Germline CDR1 SGHRS, CDR2 YFSETQ. Trimming took 0 bases from V and 0 from J, leaving 6 bases between them. CDR3 in DNA: TGCGCCAGCAGCTTGGAACCGGTGAACACTGAAGCTTTCTTT. Amino acid sequence: CASSLEPVNTEAFF.

The chain couples TRBV18 to TRBJ1-1; weak D call: TRBD1 (6 bases). The CDR3 sequence is 14 residues long. V was cut by 3 bases and J by 10 bases, with 18 bases left in between. Germline V CDR1 and CDR2: KGHSH, LQKENI. The CDR3 coding sequence is TGTGCCAGCTCACCGTTGGACAGCCGCCAGGCAGCTTTCTTT. Its translation is CASSPLDSRQAAFF. Based on the CDR3 plus reference TRBV18 and TRBJ1-1, the full variable domain is NAGVMQNPRHLVRRRGQEARLRCSPMKGHSHVYWYRQLPEEGLKFMVYLQKENIIDESGMPKERFSAEFPKEGPSILRIQQVVRGDSAAYFCASSPLDSRQAAFFGQGTRLTVV.

The V gene is TRBV20-1, the J gene TRBJ2-7; the D call may be TRBD1 or TRBD2 (5 bases each). The CDR3 sequence is 14 residues long. Germline values: CDR1 DFQATT, CDR2 SNEGSKA (reference sequence). The V and J ends lost 4 bases and 2 bases respectively, with 15 bases between them. The CDR3 region is CSAKDWDRAYEQYF. The CDR3 DNA sequence: TGCAGTGCTAAGGATTGGGACCGAGCCTACGAGCAGTACTTC.